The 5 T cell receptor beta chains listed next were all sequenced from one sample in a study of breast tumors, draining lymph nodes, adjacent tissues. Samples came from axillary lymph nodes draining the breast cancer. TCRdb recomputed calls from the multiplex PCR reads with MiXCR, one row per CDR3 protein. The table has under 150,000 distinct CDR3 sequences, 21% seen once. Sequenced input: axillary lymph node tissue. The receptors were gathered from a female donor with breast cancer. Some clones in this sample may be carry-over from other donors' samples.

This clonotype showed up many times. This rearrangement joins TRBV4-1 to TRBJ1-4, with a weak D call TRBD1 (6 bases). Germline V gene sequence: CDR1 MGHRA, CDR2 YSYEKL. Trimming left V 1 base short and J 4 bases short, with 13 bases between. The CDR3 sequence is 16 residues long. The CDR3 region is CASSQGPTGLNEKLFF. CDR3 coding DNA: TGCGCCAGCAGCCAAGGACCGACAGGTCTTAATGAAAAACTGTTTTTT.

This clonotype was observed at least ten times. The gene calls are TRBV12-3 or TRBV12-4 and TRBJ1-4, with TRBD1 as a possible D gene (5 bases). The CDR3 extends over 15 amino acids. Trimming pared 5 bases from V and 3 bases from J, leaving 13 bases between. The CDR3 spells CASSQIGAANEKLFF. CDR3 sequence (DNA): TGTGCCAGCAGTCAAATCGGGGCAGCTAATGAAAAACTGTTTTTT.

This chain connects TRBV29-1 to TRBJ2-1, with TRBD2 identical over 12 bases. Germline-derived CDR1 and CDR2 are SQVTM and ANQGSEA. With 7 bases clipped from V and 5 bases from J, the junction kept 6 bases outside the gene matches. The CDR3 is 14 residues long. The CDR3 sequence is CSAGLAGSNNEQFF. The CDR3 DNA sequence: TGCAGCGCCGGACTAGCGGGATCTAACAATGAGCAGTTCTTC.

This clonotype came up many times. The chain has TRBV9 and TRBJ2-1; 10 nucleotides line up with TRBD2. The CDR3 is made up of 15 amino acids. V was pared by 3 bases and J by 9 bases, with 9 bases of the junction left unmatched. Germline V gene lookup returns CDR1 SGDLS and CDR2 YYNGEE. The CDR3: CASSATSGTFTEQFF. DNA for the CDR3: TGTGCCAGCAGCGCAACTAGCGGGACGTTCACTGAGCAGTTCTTC. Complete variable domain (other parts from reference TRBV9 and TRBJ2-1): DSGVTQTPKHLITATGQRVTLRCSPRSGDLSVYWYQQSLDQGLQFLIQYYNGEERAKGNILERFSAQQFPDLHSELNLSSLELGDSALYFCASSATSGTFTEQFFGPGTRLTVL.

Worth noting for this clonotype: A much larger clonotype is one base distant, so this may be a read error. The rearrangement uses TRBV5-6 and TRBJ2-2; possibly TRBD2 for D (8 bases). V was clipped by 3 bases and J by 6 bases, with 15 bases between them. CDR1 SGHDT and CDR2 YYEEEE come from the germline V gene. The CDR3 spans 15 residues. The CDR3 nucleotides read TGTGCCAGCAGCTCGGGAGGGGGCGCGGCCGGGGAGCTGTTTTTT. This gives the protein CASSSGGGAAGELFF.